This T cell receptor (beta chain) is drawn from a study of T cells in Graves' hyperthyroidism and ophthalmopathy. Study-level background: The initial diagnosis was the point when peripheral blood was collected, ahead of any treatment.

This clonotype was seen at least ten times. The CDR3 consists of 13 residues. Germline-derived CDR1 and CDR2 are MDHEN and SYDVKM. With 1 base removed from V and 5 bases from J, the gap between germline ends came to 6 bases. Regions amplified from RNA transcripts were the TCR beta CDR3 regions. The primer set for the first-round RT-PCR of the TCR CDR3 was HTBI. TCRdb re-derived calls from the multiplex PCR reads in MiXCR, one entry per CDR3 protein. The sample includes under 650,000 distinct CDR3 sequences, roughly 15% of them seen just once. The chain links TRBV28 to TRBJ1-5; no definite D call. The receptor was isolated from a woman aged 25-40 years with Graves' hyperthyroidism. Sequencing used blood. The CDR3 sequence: CASSLSDYQPQHF. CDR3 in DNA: TGTGCCAGCAGTTTATCCGATTATCAGCCCCAGCATTTT.